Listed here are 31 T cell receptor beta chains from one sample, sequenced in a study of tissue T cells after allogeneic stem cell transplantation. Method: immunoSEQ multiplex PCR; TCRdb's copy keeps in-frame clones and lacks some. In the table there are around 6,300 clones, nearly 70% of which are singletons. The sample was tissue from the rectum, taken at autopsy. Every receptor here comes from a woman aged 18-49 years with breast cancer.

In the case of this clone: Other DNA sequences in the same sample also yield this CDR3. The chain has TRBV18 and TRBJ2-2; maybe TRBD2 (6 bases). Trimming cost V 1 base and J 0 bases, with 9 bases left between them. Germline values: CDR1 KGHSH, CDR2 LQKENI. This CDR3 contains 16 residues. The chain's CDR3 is CASSPRGDSNTGELFF. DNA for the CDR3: TGTGCCAGCTCACCACGCGGGGACTCGAACACCGGGGAGCTGTTTTTT.

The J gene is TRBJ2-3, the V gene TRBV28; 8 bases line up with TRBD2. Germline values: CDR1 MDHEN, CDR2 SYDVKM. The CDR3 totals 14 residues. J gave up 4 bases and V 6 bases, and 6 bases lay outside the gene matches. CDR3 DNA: TGTGCCAGCAGGTTTAGCGGGATAGCAGATACGCAGTATTTT. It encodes CASRFSGIADTQYF.

CDR3 protein: CASSQKQTQYF. CDR3 nucleotides: TGTGCCAGCAGCCAAAAACAGACCCAGTACTTC. The rearrangement links TRBV25-1 to TRBJ2-5; D ambiguous. Germline lookup yields CDR1 MGHDK and CDR2 SYGVNS. The V end was cut by 6 bases, the J end by 6 bases, with 8 bases between. This CDR3 contains 11 residues.

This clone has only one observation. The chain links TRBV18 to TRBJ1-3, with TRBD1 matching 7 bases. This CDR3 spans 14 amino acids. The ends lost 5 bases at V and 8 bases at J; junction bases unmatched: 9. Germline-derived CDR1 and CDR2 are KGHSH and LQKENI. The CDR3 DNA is TGTGCCAGCTCATCCACGACAGGGAGGGACACCATATATTTT. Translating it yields CASSSTTGRDTIYF. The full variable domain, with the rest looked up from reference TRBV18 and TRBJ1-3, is NAGVMQNPRHLVRRRGQEARLRCSPMKGHSHVYWYRQLPEEGLKFMVYLQKENIIDESGMPKERFSAEFPKEGPSILRIQQVVRGDSAAYFCASSSTTGRDTIYFGEGSWLTVV.

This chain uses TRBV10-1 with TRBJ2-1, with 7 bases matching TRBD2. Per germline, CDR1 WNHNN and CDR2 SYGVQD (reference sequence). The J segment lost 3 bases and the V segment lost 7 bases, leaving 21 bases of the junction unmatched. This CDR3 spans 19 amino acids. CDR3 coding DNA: TGCGCCAGCACCCTTCACCGCTGGTGGGCGGGAGATTTCTACAATGAGCAGTTCTTC. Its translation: CASTLHRWWAGDFYNEQFF.

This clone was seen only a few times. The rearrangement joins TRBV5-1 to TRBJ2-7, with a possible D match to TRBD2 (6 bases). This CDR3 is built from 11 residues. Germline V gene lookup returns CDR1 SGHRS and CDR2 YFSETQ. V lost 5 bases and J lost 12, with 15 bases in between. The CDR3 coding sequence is TGCGCCAGCAGATGGCGGGACGAGAGGTACTTC. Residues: CASRWRDERYF.

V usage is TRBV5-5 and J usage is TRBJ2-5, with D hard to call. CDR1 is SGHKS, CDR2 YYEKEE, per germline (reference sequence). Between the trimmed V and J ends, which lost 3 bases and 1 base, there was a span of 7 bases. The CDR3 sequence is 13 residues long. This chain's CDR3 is CASSWVSQETQYF. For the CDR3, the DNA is TGTGCCAGCAGCTGGGTATCCCAAGAGACCCAGTACTTC. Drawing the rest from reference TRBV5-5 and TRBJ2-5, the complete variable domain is DAGVTQSPTHLIKTRGQQVTLRCSPISGHKSVSWYQQVLGQGPQFIFQYYEKEERGRGNFPDRFSARQFPNYSSELNVNALLLGDSALYLCASSWVSQETQYFGPGTRLLVL.

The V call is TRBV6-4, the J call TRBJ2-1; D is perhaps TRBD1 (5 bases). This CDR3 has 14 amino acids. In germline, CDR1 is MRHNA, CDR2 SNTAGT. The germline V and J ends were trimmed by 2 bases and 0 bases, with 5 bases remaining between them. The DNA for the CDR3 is TGTGCCAGCAGTGACCAGGGCTCCTACAATGAGCAGTTCTTC. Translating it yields CASSDQGSYNEQFF.

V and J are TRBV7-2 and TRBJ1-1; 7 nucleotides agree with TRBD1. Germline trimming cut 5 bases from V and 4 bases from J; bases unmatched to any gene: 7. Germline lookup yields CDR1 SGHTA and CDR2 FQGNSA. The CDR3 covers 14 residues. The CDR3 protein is CASSLGGFGTEAFF. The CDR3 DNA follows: TGTGCCAGCAGCCTAGGGGGCTTTGGCACTGAAGCTTTCTTT.

As DNA, the CDR3 is TGCGCCAGCAGCCCAGGGGGCGACGGAGAGACCCAGTACTTC. This codes for CASSPGGDGETQYF. The chain has TRBV5-1 and TRBJ2-5; 8 nucleotides line up with TRBD1. V was clipped by 4 bases and J by 4 bases; unmatched bases: 6. The germline gives CDR1 SGHRS, CDR2 YFSETQ. The CDR3 has 14 amino acids.

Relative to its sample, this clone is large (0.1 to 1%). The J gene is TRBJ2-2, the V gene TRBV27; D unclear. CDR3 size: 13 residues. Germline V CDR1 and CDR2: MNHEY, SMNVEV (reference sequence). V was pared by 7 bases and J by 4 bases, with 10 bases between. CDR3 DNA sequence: TGTGCCAGCACCCCTAAACGCACCGGGGAGCTGTTTTTT. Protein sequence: CASTPKRTGELFF.

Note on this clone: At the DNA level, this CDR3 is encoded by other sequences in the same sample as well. The CDR3 is CASSPTGGPYEQYF. CDR3 nucleotide sequence: TGTGCCAGCTCTCCGACAGGGGGGCCCTACGAGCAGTACTTC. The chain combines TRBV18 with TRBJ2-7, with 9 bases that match TRBD1. There are 14 residues in the CDR3. Germline CDR1 and CDR2: KGHSH and LQKENI. The V gene end was trimmed by 6 bases and the J gene end by 2 bases; junction bases not matched to a gene: 5.

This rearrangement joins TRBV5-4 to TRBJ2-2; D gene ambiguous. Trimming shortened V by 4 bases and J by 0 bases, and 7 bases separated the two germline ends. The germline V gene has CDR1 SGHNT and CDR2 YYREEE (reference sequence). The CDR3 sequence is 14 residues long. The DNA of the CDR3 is TGTGCCAGCAGCCGGGTGCCGAACACCGGGGAGCTGTTTTTT. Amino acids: CASSRVPNTGELFF.

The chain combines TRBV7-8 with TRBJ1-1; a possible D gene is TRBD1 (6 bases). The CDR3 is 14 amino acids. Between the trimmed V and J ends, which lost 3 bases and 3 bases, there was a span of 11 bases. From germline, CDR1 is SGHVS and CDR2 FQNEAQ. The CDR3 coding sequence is TGTGCCAGCAGCTTCGATAAGGGGGACACTGAAGCTTTCTTT. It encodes CASSFDKGDTEAFF. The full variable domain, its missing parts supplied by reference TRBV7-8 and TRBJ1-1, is GAGVSQSPRYKVAKRGQDVALRCDPISGHVSLFWYQQALGQGPEFLTYFQNEAQLDKSGLPSDRFFAERPEGSVSTLKIQRTQQEDSAVYLCASSFDKGDTEAFFGQGTRLTVV.

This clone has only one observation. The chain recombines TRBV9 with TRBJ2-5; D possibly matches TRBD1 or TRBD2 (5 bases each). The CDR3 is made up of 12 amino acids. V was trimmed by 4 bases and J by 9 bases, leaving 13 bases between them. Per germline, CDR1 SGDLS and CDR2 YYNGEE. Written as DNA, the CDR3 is TGTGCCAGCAGCTTGGGACCGTCACCCCAGTACTTC. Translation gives CASSLGPSPQYF.

In nucleotides, the CDR3 is TGTGCCAGCAGCTCCTTCCCGCGGGGTAATGAAAAACTGTTTTTT. Its translation is CASSSFPRGNEKLFF. The V gene is TRBV7-9, the J gene TRBJ1-4; no firm D call. Germline loops: CDR1 SEHNR, CDR2 FQNEAQ (reference sequence). The V gene lost 4 bases and the J gene lost 4 bases, with 13 bases spanning the gap. The CDR3 is made up of 15 amino acids.

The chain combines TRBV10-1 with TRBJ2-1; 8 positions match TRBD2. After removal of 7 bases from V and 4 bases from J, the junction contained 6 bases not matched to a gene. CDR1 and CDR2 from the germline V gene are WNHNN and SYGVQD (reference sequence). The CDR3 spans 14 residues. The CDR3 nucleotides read TGCGCCAGCAATGGCGGGAGGAGATACAATGAGCAGTTCTTC. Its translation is CASNGGRRYNEQFF.

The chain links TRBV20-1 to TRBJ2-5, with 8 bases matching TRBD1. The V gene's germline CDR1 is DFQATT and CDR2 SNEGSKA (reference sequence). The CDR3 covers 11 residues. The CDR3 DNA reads TGCAGCGGACAGGGACAAGAGACCCAGTACTTC. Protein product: CSGQGQETQYF.

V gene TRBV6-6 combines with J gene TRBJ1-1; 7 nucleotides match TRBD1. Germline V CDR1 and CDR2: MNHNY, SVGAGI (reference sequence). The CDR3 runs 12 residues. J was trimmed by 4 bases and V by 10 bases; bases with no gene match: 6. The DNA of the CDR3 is TGTGCCACCCGACCAGGGGGCACTGAAGCTTTCTTT. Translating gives CATRPGGTEAFF.

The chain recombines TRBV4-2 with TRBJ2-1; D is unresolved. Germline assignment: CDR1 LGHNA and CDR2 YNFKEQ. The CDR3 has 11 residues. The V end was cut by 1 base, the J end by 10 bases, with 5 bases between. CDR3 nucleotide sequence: TGTGCCAGCAGCCAAGGTTCGGAGCAGTTCTTC. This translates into CASSQGSEQFF.

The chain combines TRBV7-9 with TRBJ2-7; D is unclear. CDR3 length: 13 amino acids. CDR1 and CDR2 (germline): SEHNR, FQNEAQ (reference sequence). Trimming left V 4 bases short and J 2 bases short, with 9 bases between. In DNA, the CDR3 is TGTGCCAGCAGCTCGACCACAGCCTACGAGCAGTACTTC. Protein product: CASSSTTAYEQYF.

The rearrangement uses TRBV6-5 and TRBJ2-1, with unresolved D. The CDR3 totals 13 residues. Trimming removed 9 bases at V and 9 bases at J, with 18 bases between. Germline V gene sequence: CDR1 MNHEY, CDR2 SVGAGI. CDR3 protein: CASVATLKTEQFF. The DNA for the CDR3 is TGTGCCAGTGTCGCGACTCTCAAAACTGAGCAGTTCTTC.

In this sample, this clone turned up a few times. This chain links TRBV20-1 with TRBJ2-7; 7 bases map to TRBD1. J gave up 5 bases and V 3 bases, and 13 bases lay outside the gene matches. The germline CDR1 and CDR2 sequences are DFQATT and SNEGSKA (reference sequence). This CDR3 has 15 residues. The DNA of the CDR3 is TGCAGTGCTAGTTCCCCCTCGACAGGGTCGGACGAGCAGTACTTC. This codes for CSASSPSTGSDEQYF.

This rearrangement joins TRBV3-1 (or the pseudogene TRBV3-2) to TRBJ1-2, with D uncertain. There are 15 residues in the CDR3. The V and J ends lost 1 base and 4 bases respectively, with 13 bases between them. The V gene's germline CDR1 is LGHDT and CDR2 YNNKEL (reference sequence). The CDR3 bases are TGTGCCAGCAGCCAAGTCTCCAGGCCGGGCTATGGCTACACCTTC. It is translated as CASSQVSRPGYGYTF.

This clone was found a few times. This CDR3 is CASSLRGDVSGANVLTF. The CDR3 DNA sequence: TGCGCCAGCAGCTTGCGGGGGGACGTCTCTGGGGCCAACGTCCTGACTTTC. J is TRBJ2-6 and V is TRBV5-1, with 7 bases lining up with TRBD2. After removal of 1 base from V and 0 bases from J, the junction contained 4 bases not matched to a gene. The CDR3 extends over 17 amino acids. Germline V lookup: CDR1 SGHRS, CDR2 YFSETQ.

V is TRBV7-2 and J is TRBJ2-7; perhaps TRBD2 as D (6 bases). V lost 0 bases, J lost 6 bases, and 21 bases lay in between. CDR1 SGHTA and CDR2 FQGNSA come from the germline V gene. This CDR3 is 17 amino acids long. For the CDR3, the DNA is TGTGCCAGCAGCTTAGCCCTTGTGTCGGAGGGGTACGGCGAGCAGTACTTC. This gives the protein CASSLALVSEGYGEQYF.

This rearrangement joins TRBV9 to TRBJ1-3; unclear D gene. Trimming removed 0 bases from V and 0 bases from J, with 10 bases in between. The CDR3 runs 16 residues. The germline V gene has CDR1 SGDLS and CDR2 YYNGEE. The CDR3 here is CASSVEIGSSGNTIYF. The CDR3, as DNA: TGTGCCAGCAGCGTAGAGATAGGTAGCTCTGGAAACACCATATATTTT.

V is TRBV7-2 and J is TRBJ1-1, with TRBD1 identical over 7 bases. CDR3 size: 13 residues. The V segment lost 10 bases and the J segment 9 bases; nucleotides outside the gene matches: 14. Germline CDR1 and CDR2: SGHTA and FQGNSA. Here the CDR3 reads CATLGGARIQAFF. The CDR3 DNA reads TGTGCCACCCTAGGGGGCGCAAGGATTCAAGCTTTCTTT.

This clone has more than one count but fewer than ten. Written as DNA, the CDR3 is TGTGCCACCAGGCCCGGCAGGGGATTCACCGGGGAGCTGTTTTTT. This gives the protein CATRPGRGFTGELFF. The chain links TRBV24-1 to TRBJ2-2, with D perhaps TRBD1 (6 bases). Germline loops: CDR1 KGHDR, CDR2 SFDVKD. The CDR3 sequence is 15 residues long. V lost 7 bases, J lost 4 bases, and 15 bases lay in between.

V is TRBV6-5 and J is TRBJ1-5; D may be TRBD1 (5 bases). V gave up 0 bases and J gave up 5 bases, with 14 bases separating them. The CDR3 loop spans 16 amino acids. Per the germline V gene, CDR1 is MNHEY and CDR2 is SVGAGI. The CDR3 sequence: CASSYSWAGSHQPQHF. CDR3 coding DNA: TGTGCCAGCAGTTACTCGTGGGCAGGGTCGCATCAGCCCCAGCATTTT.

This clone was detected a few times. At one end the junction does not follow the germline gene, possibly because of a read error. CDR3 loop: CASSLTSSSYEQYF. The CDR3 DNA follows: TGTGCTAGCAGCTTAACTTCGAGCTCCTACGAGCAGTACTTC. This chain joins TRBV7-7 and TRBJ2-7; D gene uncertain. Looked up from germline, CDR1 is SSHAT and CDR2 is FNYEAQ (reference sequence). This CDR3 has 14 amino acids.